What follows are 30 T cell receptor beta chains derived from one specimen sequenced in a study of spatial heterogeneity in lung cancer. TCRdb ran MiXCR on the 5' RACE reads and lists one entry per CDR3 protein. The sample shows almost 75,000 distinct CDR3 sequences, about an eighth of them seen only once. Specified time point: sample taken at primary tumor resection. Extraction of whole RNA from tumor, nontumor lung or frozen PBMC preceded unsorted sequencing. This specimen was PBMCs, taken at surgery. The receptors originated from a male donor with early-stage non-small cell lung cancer.

The chain uses TRBV10-2 and TRBJ2-5; TRBD2 matches 16 bases. The J segment lost 4 bases and the V segment lost 8 bases, leaving 10 bases of the junction unmatched. Germline V gene sequence: CDR1 WSHSY, CDR2 SAAADI. This CDR3 contains 17 residues. The CDR3 DNA reads as TGCGCCAGCTGGGGACTAGCGGGAGGGGCCCTTTCAGAGACCCAGTACTTC. Residues: CASWGLAGGALSETQYF.

This clonotype was seen a few times. The rearrangement links TRBV5-6 to TRBJ2-6, with D hard to call. V was pared by 4 bases and J by 0 bases, with 8 bases between. The CDR3 loop spans 15 amino acids. Germline CDR1 and CDR2: SGHDT and YYEEEE. The CDR3 region has the DNA TGTGCCAGCAGCCAAAGTACCTCTGGGGCCAACGTCCTGACTTTC. Its protein product is CASSQSTSGANVLTF.

The rearrangement uses TRBV5-1 and TRBJ2-2; 11 bases agree with TRBD2. Germline CDR1 and CDR2: SGHRS and YFSETQ. The J segment lost 1 base and the V segment lost 0 bases, leaving 5 bases of the junction unmatched. The CDR3 runs to 18 residues. The CDR3 loop reads CASSLAPSGRRNTGELFF. CDR3 bases: TGCGCCAGCAGCTTGGCCCCTAGCGGGAGGAGGAACACCGGGGAGCTGTTTTTT.

This clonotype has a count of ten or more. The chain carries TRBV20-1 and TRBJ1-1; the D gene is possibly TRBD1 (6 bases). Germline V gene sequence: CDR1 DFQATT, CDR2 SNEGSKA (reference sequence). Trimming shortened V by 6 bases and J by 0 bases, and 11 bases separated the two germline ends. The CDR3 loop spans 13 amino acids. The CDR3 protein is CSARTAMNTEAFF. The CDR3 DNA reads as TGCAGTGCGAGGACAGCTATGAACACTGAAGCTTTCTTT.

This clonotype was counted many times. The chain is built from TRBV18 and TRBJ1-2; a weak D match, TRBD1 (6 bases). The CDR3 extends over 14 amino acids. Trimming took 3 bases from V and 6 from J, leaving 14 bases between them. Germline CDR1 and CDR2: KGHSH and LQKENI. The CDR3: CASSPTGPQDGYTF. The CDR3 bases are TGTGCCAGCTCACCGACAGGTCCCCAGGATGGCTACACCTTC.

This clonotype came up many times. This chain links TRBV7-9 with TRBJ1-1; D is unresolved. CDR1 SEHNR and CDR2 FQNEAQ come from the germline V gene (reference sequence). This CDR3 comprises 13 residues. V lost 1 base to trimming and J lost 0 bases, with 3 bases between them. CDR3 sequence (DNA): TGTGCCAGCAGCTTAGATATGAACACTGAAGCTTTCTTT. Its protein is CASSLDMNTEAFF.

The sample holds many counts of this clonotype. V and J are TRBV4-1 and TRBJ1-1; tentative D call: TRBD1 (6 bases). Per germline, CDR1 MGHRA and CDR2 YSYEKL. The CDR3 is made up of 16 amino acids. V was trimmed by 0 bases and J by 0 bases, leaving 11 bases between them. The CDR3 region is CASSQEIRGVNTEAFF. The CDR3 bases are TGCGCCAGCAGCCAAGAAATCAGGGGCGTGAACACTGAAGCTTTCTTT.

The rearrangement joins TRBV6-5 to TRBJ2-1; 8 nucleotides align to TRBD2. With V trimmed by 2 bases and J by 0 bases, 18 bases remained unmatched. This CDR3 comprises 21 residues. CDR1 and CDR2 from the germline V gene are MNHEY and SVGAGI. The CDR3 spells CASSYPGGPSAGVYSYNEQFF. The CDR3 nucleotides read TGTGCCAGCAGTTACCCGGGGGGGCCCTCAGCGGGAGTCTACTCCTACAATGAGCAGTTCTTC.

The chain joins TRBV7-3 to TRBJ2-7; 11 nucleotides align to TRBD1. V shed 5 bases, J shed 2 bases, and the junction held 8 bases outside the gene matches. Germline V gives CDR1 SGHTA, CDR2 FQGTGA. The CDR3 has 16 amino acids. The CDR3 coding sequence is TGTGCCAGCAGCCCCGTACCGGGACAGGGGGCCTACGAGCAGTACTTC. Translated, it gives CASSPVPGQGAYEQYF.

In this sample, this clonotype turned up a few times. The CDR3 region is CASRQATNEKLFF. DNA of the CDR3: TGCGCCAGCAGACAGGCAACTAATGAAAAACTGTTTTTT. This chain links TRBV5-1 with TRBJ1-4; a possible D gene is TRBD1 (5 bases). CDR1 is SGHRS, CDR2 YFSETQ, per germline. With 5 bases removed from V and 0 bases from J, the gap between germline ends came to 5 bases. The CDR3 totals 13 residues. Full variable domain (outside the CDR3, taken from reference TRBV5-1 and TRBJ1-4): KAGVTQTPRYLIKTRGQQVTLSCSPISGHRSVSWYQQTPGQGLQFLFEYFSETQRNKGNFPGRFSGRQFSNSRSEMNVSTLELGDSALYLCASRQATNEKLFFGSGTQLSVL.

In this sample, this clonotype turned up a few times. This chain uses TRBV24-1 with TRBJ2-1; 9 bases line up with TRBD1. CDR3 length: 15 residues. Trimming cost V 3 bases and J 7 bases; bases outside gene matches: 6. The germline V gene has CDR1 KGHDR and CDR2 SFDVKD. CDR3 amino acids: CATSDPGQGTNEQFF. Here the CDR3 DNA reads TGTGCCACCAGTGATCCTGGACAGGGGACGAATGAGCAGTTCTTC.

This chain joins TRBV18 and TRBJ2-7; a weak D match, TRBD2 (6 bases). This CDR3 contains 17 residues. Germline CDR1 reads KGHSH; CDR2 reads LQKENI. The V and J ends lost 0 bases and 0 bases respectively, with 15 bases between them. The CDR3 region has the DNA TGTGCCAGCTCACCACCGTCAGTAGCCGGGAGCTCCTACGAGCAGTACTTC. Translating it yields CASSPPSVAGSSYEQYF. Looking up the rest from reference TRBV18 and TRBJ2-7 gives the full variable domain: NAGVMQNPRHLVRRRGQEARLRCSPMKGHSHVYWYRQLPEEGLKFMVYLQKENIIDESGMPKERFSAEFPKEGPSILRIQQVVRGDSAAYFCASSPPSVAGSSYEQYFGPGTRLTVT.

The V and J genes are TRBV19 and TRBJ2-1, with TRBD2 matching over 12 bases. Germline lookup yields CDR1 LNHDA and CDR2 SQIVND (reference sequence). The CDR3 is 17 amino acids. Losses at the gene ends were 8 bases for V and 4 bases for J; bases not matched to a gene: 12. In DNA, the CDR3 is TGTGCCAGTTCGACTAGCGGGAGAGGTCAGGTTTACAATGAGCAGTTCTTC. This gives the protein CASSTSGRGQVYNEQFF.

The chain has TRBV29-1 and TRBJ1-3; 8 bases agree with TRBD1. V trimming: 7 bases; J trimming: 2 bases; junction bases outside the gene matches: 7. Germline V gene data show CDR1 as SQVTM and CDR2 as ANQGSEA. This CDR3 has 14 residues. For the CDR3, the DNA is TGCAGCGCCGTGACAGGGGCAACTGGAAACACCATATATTTT. Translated, it gives CSAVTGATGNTIYF.

This clonotype was detected a few times. The rearrangement uses TRBV12-3 or TRBV12-4 and TRBJ2-7; 8 bases line up with TRBD1. Germline trimming cut 6 bases from V and 3 bases from J; bases unmatched to any gene: 7. CDR3 size: 14 residues. The CDR3 bases are TGTGCCAGCAGGTCCACAGGGGGTGGCTACGAGCAGTACTTC. This codes for CASRSTGGGYEQYF.

At least ten counts were recorded for this clonotype. The gene calls are TRBV11-2 and TRBJ1-6; D may be TRBD1 (5 bases). CDR1 SGHAT and CDR2 FQNNGV come from the germline V gene. This CDR3 has 15 residues. Trimming removed 5 bases at V and 10 bases at J, with 18 bases between. CDR3 nucleotides: TGTGCCAGCAGCGTCCGGGACCCAAAAATATCACCCCTCCACTTT. Amino acid sequence: CASSVRDPKISPLHF.

The chain joins TRBV10-2 to TRBJ1-1, with D perhaps TRBD1 (6 bases). CDR3 size: 14 residues. Germline values: CDR1 WSHSY, CDR2 SAAADI. Trimming took off 5 bases at V and 1 base at J, with 11 bases between the two ends. The CDR3 spells CASSRWDTNTEAFF. CDR3 bases: TGCGCCAGCAGTCGATGGGACACGAACACTGAAGCTTTCTTT.

This clonotype was counted a few times. The V gene is TRBV24-1, the J gene TRBJ1-1; 8 bases match TRBD1. The germline V gene has CDR1 KGHDR and CDR2 SFDVKD. V was clipped by 2 bases and J by 1 base; unmatched bases: 2. This CDR3 has 15 residues. As DNA, the CDR3 is TGTGCCACCAGTGATTCCGGGACAGGGAACACTGAAGCTTTCTTT. Amino acids: CATSDSGTGNTEAFF.

The chain links TRBV6-6 to TRBJ2-1, with 8 nucleotides matching TRBD1. Losses at the gene ends were 6 bases for V and 4 bases for J; bases not matched to a gene: 11. Per germline, CDR1 MNHNY and CDR2 SVGAGI (reference sequence). The CDR3 contains 16 residues. The CDR3 region is CASSLPLGTGYNEQFF. CDR3 coding DNA: TGTGCCAGCAGCCTTCCGCTCGGGACAGGTTACAATGAGCAGTTCTTC.

This clonotype was recorded at least ten times. V and J are TRBV10-3 and TRBJ1-2, with a possible D match to TRBD1 (5 bases). Looked up from germline, CDR1 is ENHRY and CDR2 is SYGVKD. Trimming cost V 2 bases and J 4 bases, with 17 bases left between them. This CDR3 has 16 amino acids. The CDR3 here is CAISEGDSPKLYGYTF. CDR3 sequence (DNA): TGTGCCATCAGTGAGGGAGACAGTCCGAAGCTCTATGGCTACACCTTC.

This clonotype has more than one count but fewer than ten. This chain joins TRBV10-2 and TRBJ2-7, with D uncertain. Germline CDR1 is WSHSY and CDR2 is SAAADI. With 2 bases removed from V and 6 bases from J, the gap between germline ends came to 8 bases. The CDR3 is 12 amino acids. This CDR3 reads CASSEPLSEQYF. The CDR3 nucleotides read TGCGCCAGCAGTGAGCCTCTATCCGAGCAGTACTTC.

The chain combines TRBV12-3 or TRBV12-4 with TRBJ2-4; D remains unclear. The CDR3 runs 16 residues. Trimming cost V 5 bases and J 2 bases, with 16 bases left between them. The CDR3 loop reads CASSGARIGTKNIQYF. In DNA form, the CDR3 reads TGTGCCAGCAGTGGCGCCAGGATAGGAACCAAAAACATTCAGTACTTC.

In the case of this clonotype: A much larger clone differs by one base, so this may be a read error. The genes are TRBV7-8 and TRBJ1-1; D is perhaps TRBD1 (5 bases). The germline CDR1 and CDR2 sequences are SGHVS and FQNEAQ. Trimming pared 0 bases from V and 1 base from J, leaving 6 bases between. This CDR3 is built from 14 residues. CDR3 sequence reads: CASSLAGPNTEAFF. Written as DNA, the CDR3 is TGTGCCAGCAGCTTAGCGGGGCCGAACACTGAAGCTTTCTTT.

V gene TRBV9 combines with J gene TRBJ2-7; D perhaps matches TRBD1 (5 bases). The CDR3 runs to 14 residues. The germline V gene encodes CDR1 SGDLS and CDR2 YYNGEE. V shed 3 bases and J shed 7 bases, with 17 bases lying between them. CDR3 residues: CASSAQGTFSEQYF. The CDR3 DNA follows: TGTGCCAGCAGCGCGCAGGGAACCTTTTCAGAGCAGTACTTC.

In this sample, this clonotype turned up a few times. V usage is TRBV20-1 and J usage is TRBJ2-7, with a weak D call TRBD1 (5 bases). V was shortened by 3 bases and J by 4 bases, with 13 bases between the two germline ends. Germline V gives CDR1 DFQATT, CDR2 SNEGSKA (reference sequence). The CDR3 is 13 residues long. CDR3 bases: TGCAGTGCTAGTCCCCTCCAGGGTTACGAGCAGTACTTC. Its translation: CSASPLQGYEQYF.

This clonotype was seen ten or more times. This chain joins TRBV5-1 and TRBJ2-3, with 9 bases fitting TRBD2. CDR1 and CDR2 from the germline V gene are SGHRS and YFSETQ. This CDR3 has 14 amino acids. Germline trimming cut 7 bases from V and 0 bases from J; bases unmatched to any gene: 3. CDR3: CASSTSGSTDTQYF. The CDR3 DNA reads as TGCGCCAGCTCTACTAGCGGGAGCACAGATACGCAGTATTTT.

This clonotype occurred a few times. The chain combines TRBV19 with TRBJ1-1, with D hard to call. V gave up 3 bases and J gave up 9 bases, with 20 bases separating them. The CDR3 runs 15 residues. Germline-derived CDR1 and CDR2 are LNHDA and SQIVND (reference sequence). CDR3 sequence (DNA): TGTGCCAGTAGTATGGCTACGAGGCCCGATTCTAAAGCTTTCTTT. It codes for CASSMATRPDSKAFF.

This clonotype was counted ten times or more. V usage is TRBV20-1 and J usage is TRBJ1-6; possibly TRBD1 for D (5 bases). The CDR3 sequence is 15 residues long. Trimming cost V 3 bases and J 13 bases, with 22 bases left between them. Germline V CDR1 and CDR2: DFQATT, SNEGSKA (reference sequence). The CDR3 spells CSASQRQGYGTPLHF. The CDR3, as DNA: TGCAGTGCTAGTCAGAGGCAGGGCTACGGAACTCCCCTCCACTTT.

This clonotype was counted at least ten times. V and J are TRBV12-3 or TRBV12-4 and TRBJ1-5, with 8 bases matching TRBD1. The CDR3 covers 15 residues. V lost 5 bases, J lost 4 bases, and 7 bases stayed unmatched. CDR3 coding DNA: TGTGCCAGCAGTCCCTCGGACAGGGCGAATCAGCCCCAGCATTTT. This encodes CASSPSDRANQPQHF.

The CDR3 nucleotides read TGTGCCAGCGGGGTCTGGCGTGGCTACACCTTC. This encodes CASGVWRGYTF. V gene TRBV27 combines with J gene TRBJ1-2; D is ambiguous. V was trimmed by 8 bases and J by 7 bases, leaving 11 bases between them. In germline, CDR1 is MNHEY, CDR2 SMNVEV (reference sequence). The length of the CDR3 is 11 residues.